The T cell receptor beta chain described here comes from a study of identical twins. CDR1 is MNHEY and CDR2 is SMNVEV in the germline V gene (reference sequence). The CDR3 consists of 19 residues. V lost 8 bases to trimming and J lost 13 bases; unmatched junction nucleotides: 32. In every case, the donor was a healthy Caucasian. TCRdb re-called the 5' RACE reads through MiXCR, storing one row per CDR3 protein. The sample includes 1.5 million or so distinct CDR3 sequences, under 35% of them seen just once. The receptor comes from a newborn girl in good health. What was sequenced was cord blood. The chain uses TRBV27 and TRBJ2-1; 7 bases are shared with TRBD1. The CDR3 sequence: CASSIKGIGGGFFGETQFF. CDR3 sequence (DNA): TGTGCCAGCTCAATTAAGGGCATAGGGGGCGGGTTTTTCGGAGAGACCCAGTTCTTC.